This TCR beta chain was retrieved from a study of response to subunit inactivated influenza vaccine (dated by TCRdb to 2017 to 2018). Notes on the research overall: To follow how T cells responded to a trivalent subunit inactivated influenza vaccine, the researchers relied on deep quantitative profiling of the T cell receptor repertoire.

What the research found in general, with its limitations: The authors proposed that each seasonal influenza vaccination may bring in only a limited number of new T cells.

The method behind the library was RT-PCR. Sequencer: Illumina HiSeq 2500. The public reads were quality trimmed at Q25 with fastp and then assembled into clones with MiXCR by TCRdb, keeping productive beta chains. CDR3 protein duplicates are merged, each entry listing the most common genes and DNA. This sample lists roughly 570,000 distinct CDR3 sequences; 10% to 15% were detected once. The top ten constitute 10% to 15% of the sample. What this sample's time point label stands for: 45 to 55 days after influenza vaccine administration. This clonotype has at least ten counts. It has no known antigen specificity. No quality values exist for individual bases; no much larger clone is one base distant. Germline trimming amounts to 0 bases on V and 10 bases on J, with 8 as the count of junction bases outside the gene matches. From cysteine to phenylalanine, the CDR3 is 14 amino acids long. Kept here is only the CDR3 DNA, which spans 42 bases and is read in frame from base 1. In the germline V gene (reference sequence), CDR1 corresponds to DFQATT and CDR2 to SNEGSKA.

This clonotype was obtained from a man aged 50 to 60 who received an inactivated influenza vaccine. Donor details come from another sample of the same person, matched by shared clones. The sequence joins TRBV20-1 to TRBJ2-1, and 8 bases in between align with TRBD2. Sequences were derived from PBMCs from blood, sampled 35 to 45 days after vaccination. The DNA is TGCAGTGCTAGAGAGTGGACTAGCTTTATCGAGCAGTTCTTC. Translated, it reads CSAREWTSFIEQFF.